Below, 22 T cell receptor beta chains from the same sample are listed, as sequenced in a study of CD8 T cells in ankylosing spondylitis. TCRdb used MiXCR to reprocess the 5' RACE reads, holding one entry per CDR3 protein. Of 200,000 or so distinct CDR3 sequences listed, approximately 12% are singletons. Sequenced sample: blood, either unsorted or a sorted T cell fraction (not recorded which). These receptors all come from a female donor with ankylosing spondylitis or in good health (not recorded which).

This clonotype was seen only a few times. CDR3 sequence reads: CATSTGRAHEQFF. The CDR3 DNA follows: TGTGCCACCAGCACCGGGAGGGCGCATGAGCAGTTCTTC. This chain joins TRBV15 and TRBJ2-1, with 8 bases that match TRBD2. Germline V gene lookup returns CDR1 LNHNV and CDR2 YYDKDF (reference sequence). V was pared by 4 bases and J by 8 bases, with 4 bases of the junction left unmatched. CDR3 length: 13 amino acids.

Only a few counts were recorded for this clonotype. The chain links TRBV6-2 or TRBV6-3 to TRBJ2-7; 11 bases are a match to TRBD1. V gave up 0 bases and J gave up 0 bases; unmatched junction bases: 10. The CDR3 totals 19 residues. Germline values: CDR1 MNHEY, CDR2 SVGEGT. CDR3 coding DNA: TGTGCCAGCAGTTACTCGTTTCGTCAGGGGACAGGGGGCTCCTACGAGCAGTACTTC. It yields the protein CASSYSFRQGTGGSYEQYF.

There are many counts of this clonotype. The V call is TRBV28, the J call TRBJ2-1, with a possible D match to TRBD2 (6 bases). Looked up from germline, CDR1 is MDHEN and CDR2 is SYDVKM. This CDR3 spans 16 amino acids. V was cut by 6 bases and J by 4 bases, with 19 bases left in between. CDR3 sequence reads: CASSQSSSGWYNEQFF. CDR3 in DNA: TGTGCCAGCAGCCAATCCTCAAGCGGGTGGTACAATGAGCAGTTCTTC.

This clonotype occurred many times. The chain carries TRBV20-1 and TRBJ2-1; no clear D. This CDR3 is built from 14 residues. Trimming stripped 0 bases from V and 2 bases from J, with 8 bases between. Germline V lookup: CDR1 DFQATT, CDR2 SNEGSKA (reference sequence). The CDR3 reads CSARDQEPYNEQFF. In DNA form, the CDR3 reads TGCAGTGCTAGAGATCAAGAACCCTACAATGAGCAGTTCTTC.

This clonotype was picked up many times. This chain's CDR3 is CASSLGSSGSANTGELFF. As DNA, the CDR3 is TGTGCCAGCAGCTTAGGATCTAGCGGGAGCGCGAACACCGGGGAGCTGTTTTTT. The J gene is TRBJ2-2, the V gene TRBV7-6; TRBD2 aligns across 10 bases. The ends lost 1 base at V and 0 bases at J; junction bases unmatched: 5. The V gene's germline CDR1 is SGHVS and CDR2 FNYEAQ. The CDR3 runs to 18 residues. The full variable domain, with the rest looked up from reference TRBV7-6 and TRBJ2-2, is GAGVSQSPRYKVTKRGQDVALRCDPISGHVSLYWYRQALGQGPEFLTYFNYEAQQDKSGLPNDRFSAERPEGSISTLTIQRTEQRDSAMYRCASSLGSSGSANTGELFFGEGSRLTVL.

This clonotype occurred many times. V and J are TRBV5-5 and TRBJ2-5; 11 bases align to TRBD2. CDR3 length equals 15 residues. The V gene's germline CDR1 is SGHKS and CDR2 YYEKEE (reference sequence). V lost 4 bases and J lost 4; bases outside the gene matches: 6. DNA of the CDR3: TGTGCCAGCAGCCCACTAGCGGGAGCTTCAGAGACCCAGTACTTC. Amino acid sequence: CASSPLAGASETQYF.

There are many counts of this clonotype. The chain combines TRBV12-3 or TRBV12-4 with TRBJ2-5, with D possibly TRBD1 on 5 matching bases. V gave up 6 bases and J gave up 2 bases, with 10 bases separating them. The CDR3 sequence is 13 residues long. This CDR3 is CASSRQPQETQYF. In DNA, the CDR3 is TGTGCCAGCAGCAGACAGCCTCAAGAGACCCAGTACTTC.

This clonotype was recorded at least ten times. The chain has TRBV5-5 and TRBJ2-5, with 15 bases identical to TRBD2. The CDR3 spans 17 residues. V was clipped by 3 bases and J by 2 bases; unmatched bases: 5. Per germline, CDR1 SGHKS and CDR2 YYEKEE (reference sequence). CDR3 region: CASSSGLAGGLQETQYF. The CDR3 nucleotides read TGTGCCAGCAGCTCTGGACTAGCGGGAGGGCTACAAGAGACCCAGTACTTC.

Many counts were recorded for this clonotype. The J gene is TRBJ2-7, the V gene TRBV7-2; possibly TRBD2 for D (6 bases). Deletions cut 5 bases from V and 7 bases from J, with 21 bases between. Germline values: CDR1 SGHTA, CDR2 FQGNSA. The CDR3 is 15 residues long. As DNA, the CDR3 is TGTGCCAGCAGCGGTGACTATGCGGGATCGAATGAGCAGTACTTC. Translated, it gives CASSGDYAGSNEQYF.

This chain joins TRBV19 and TRBJ2-2; 8 bases are a match to TRBD1. The V segment lost 5 bases and the J segment 4 bases; nucleotides outside the gene matches: 3. CDR3 length: 14 residues. CDR1 is LNHDA and CDR2 is SQIVND in the germline V gene (reference sequence). CDR3 in amino acids: CASSWTGFTGELFF. CDR3 DNA sequence: TGTGCCAGTAGTTGGACAGGGTTCACCGGGGAGCTGTTTTTT.

The chain links TRBV5-4 to TRBJ2-2; TRBD2 agrees at 9 bases. This CDR3 contains 15 residues. The V segment lost 0 bases and the J segment 7 bases; nucleotides outside the gene matches: 4. CDR1 and CDR2 (germline): SGHNT, YYREEE (reference sequence). CDR3 nucleotide sequence: TGTGCCAGCAGCTTGGTGGTAGCGGGGGTCGGGGAGCTGTTTTTT. It codes for CASSLVVAGVGELFF.

The V call is TRBV20-1, the J call TRBJ2-7; D may be TRBD2 (5 bases). V shed 0 bases and J shed 0 bases, with 9 bases lying between them. The germline gives CDR1 DFQATT, CDR2 SNEGSKA (reference sequence). The CDR3 covers 14 residues. The CDR3 DNA is TGCAGTGCTAGAGATTCGGACTCCTCCTACGAGCAGTACTTC. This gives the protein CSARDSDSSYEQYF.

This clonotype has just a few counts. The CDR3 region has the DNA TGCAGTGCTACCTCCGGGATTGGAGCCGCAGATACGCAGTATTTT. It codes for CSATSGIGAADTQYF. The rearrangement links TRBV20-1 to TRBJ2-3, with D possibly matching TRBD2 (5 bases). The V and J ends lost 4 bases and 4 bases respectively, with 18 bases between them. The germline V gene encodes CDR1 DFQATT and CDR2 SNEGSKA (reference sequence). The CDR3 loop spans 15 amino acids.

The V call is TRBV7-3, the J call TRBJ2-1; 14 nucleotides match TRBD2. This CDR3 contains 15 residues. V dropped 5 bases and J dropped 8; count of bases not matched to a gene: 5. In germline, CDR1 is SGHTA, CDR2 FQGTGA. In nucleotides, the CDR3 is TGTGCCAGCAGCACTGGACTAGCGGGAGGCGATGAGCAGTTCTTC. It specifies CASSTGLAGGDEQFF.

In this sample, this clonotype turned up a few times. The genes are TRBV5-1 and TRBJ2-2; D is unclear. The CDR3 has 19 residues. Germline V gene data show CDR1 as SGHRS and CDR2 as YFSETQ. V was cut by 4 bases and J by 1 base, with 23 bases left in between. CDR3: CASSPLRLTGLGNTGELFF. The CDR3 coding sequence is TGCGCCAGCAGCCCCCTCCGATTGACTGGGTTGGGGAACACCGGGGAGCTGTTTTTT.

The CDR3 is CASSHRGRSNTDTQYF. CDR3 bases: TGTGCCAGCAGTCACCGGGGCAGATCAAATACAGATACGCAGTATTTT. The chain is built from TRBV27 and TRBJ2-3; either TRBD1 or TRBD2 may supply D (5 bases each). Germline CDR1 reads MNHEY; CDR2 reads SMNVEV (reference sequence). The ends were cut back, 5 bases at V and 3 bases at J, with 18 bases in the middle. CDR3 size: 16 residues.

This clonotype showed up many times. V usage is TRBV7-2 and J usage is TRBJ1-2; no clear D gene. CDR3 length equals 14 residues. Trimming cost V 1 base and J 3 bases, with 9 bases left between them. Germline CDR1 is SGHTA and CDR2 is FQGNSA. For the CDR3, the DNA is TGTGCCAGCAGCTTAGAACACGGAGACTATGGCTACACCTTC. This translates into CASSLEHGDYGYTF. The full variable domain, with the rest looked up from reference TRBV7-2 and TRBJ1-2, is GAGVSQSPSNKVTEKGKDVELRCDPISGHTALYWYRQSLGQGLEFLIYFQGNSAPDKSGLPSDRFSAERTGGSVSTLTIQRTQQEDSAVYLCASSLEHGDYGYTFGSGTRLTVV.

This clonotype was detected ten times or more. The V gene is TRBV10-2, the J gene TRBJ2-1, with 9 positions matching TRBD2. The V gene's germline CDR1 is WSHSY and CDR2 SAAADI. This CDR3 spans 17 amino acids. V was pared by 2 bases and J by 0 bases, with 5 bases of the junction left unmatched. The CDR3 sequence is CASSETGSGSSYNEQFF. The DNA for the CDR3 is TGCGCCAGCAGTGAGACGGGTAGCGGGAGCTCCTACAATGAGCAGTTCTTC.

This clonotype was detected ten times or more. The rearrangement uses TRBV7-2 and TRBJ2-1; D uncertain. This CDR3 region has 16 residues. V was pared by 1 base and J by 5 bases, with 15 bases between. Germline V lookup: CDR1 SGHTA, CDR2 FQGNSA. The CDR3 is CASSLERLPTDNEQFF. CDR3 DNA: TGTGCCAGCAGCTTAGAACGACTCCCTACCGACAATGAGCAGTTCTTC.

This clonotype was detected ten times or more. The chain joins TRBV4-2 to TRBJ1-3, with TRBD1 matching 7 bases. This CDR3 spans 16 amino acids. V dropped 0 bases and J dropped 7; count of bases not matched to a gene: 9. Germline V gives CDR1 LGHNA, CDR2 YNFKEQ. CDR3 DNA sequence: TGTGCCAGCAGCCAAGATAAGGGGGCCGCGATGAACACCATATATTTT. Encoded protein: CASSQDKGAAMNTIYF.

This clonotype appeared many times. This sequence joins TRBV12-3 or TRBV12-4 and TRBJ2-2; no definite D call. This CDR3 has 14 amino acids. Trimming left V 3 bases short and J 2 bases short, with 7 bases between. This CDR3 reads CASSFRLNTGELFF. The CDR3 DNA sequence: TGTGCCAGCAGTTTTCGGCTAAACACCGGGGAGCTGTTTTTT.

This clonotype has ten or more counts. The rearrangement joins TRBV5-5 to TRBJ1-2; D remains ambiguous. Germline V gene data show CDR1 as SGHKS and CDR2 as YYEKEE (reference sequence). CDR3 length equals 14 residues. Trimming removed 1 base from V and 3 bases from J, with 10 bases in between. The CDR3 here is CASSLLAIYYGYTF. The CDR3 DNA is TGTGCCAGCAGCTTGTTGGCCATATACTATGGCTACACCTTC.